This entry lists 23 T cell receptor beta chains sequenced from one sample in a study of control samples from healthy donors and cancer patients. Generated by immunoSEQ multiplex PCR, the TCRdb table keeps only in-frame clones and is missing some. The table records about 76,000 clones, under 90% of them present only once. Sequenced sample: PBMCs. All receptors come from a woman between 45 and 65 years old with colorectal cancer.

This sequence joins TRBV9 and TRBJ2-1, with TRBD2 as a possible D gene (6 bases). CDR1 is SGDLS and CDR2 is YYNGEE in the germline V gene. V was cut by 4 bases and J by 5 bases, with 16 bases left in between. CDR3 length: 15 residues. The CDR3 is CASSTHGSRDNEQFF. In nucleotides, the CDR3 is TGTGCCAGCAGCACCCACGGGAGCCGGGACAATGAGCAGTTCTTC.

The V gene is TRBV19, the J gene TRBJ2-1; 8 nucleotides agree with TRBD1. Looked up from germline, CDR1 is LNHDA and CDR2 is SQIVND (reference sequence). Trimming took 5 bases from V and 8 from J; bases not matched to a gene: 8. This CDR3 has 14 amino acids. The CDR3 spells CASSPRTGIDEQFF. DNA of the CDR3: TGTGCCAGTAGTCCCCGGACAGGGATAGATGAGCAGTTCTTC. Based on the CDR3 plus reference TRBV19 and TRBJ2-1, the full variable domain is DGGITQSPKYLFRKEGQNVTLSCEQNLNHDAMYWYRQDPGQGLRLIYYSQIVNDFQKGDIAEGYSVSREKKESFPLTVTSAQKNPTAFYLCASSPRTGIDEQFFGPGTRLTVL.

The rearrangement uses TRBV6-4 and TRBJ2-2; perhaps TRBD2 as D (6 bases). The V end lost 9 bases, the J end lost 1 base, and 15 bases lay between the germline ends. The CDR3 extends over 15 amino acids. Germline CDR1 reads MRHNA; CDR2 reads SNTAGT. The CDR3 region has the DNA TGTGCCAGGGATCCTTGGCGGGGGAACACCGGGGAGCTGTTTTTT. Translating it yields CARDPWRGNTGELFF.

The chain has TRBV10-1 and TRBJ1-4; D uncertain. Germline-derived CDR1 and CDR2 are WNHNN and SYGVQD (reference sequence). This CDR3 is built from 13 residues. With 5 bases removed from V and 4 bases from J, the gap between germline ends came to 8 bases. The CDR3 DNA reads TGCGCCAGCAGTCGAGACGGTAATGAAAAACTGTTTTTT. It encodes CASSRDGNEKLFF.

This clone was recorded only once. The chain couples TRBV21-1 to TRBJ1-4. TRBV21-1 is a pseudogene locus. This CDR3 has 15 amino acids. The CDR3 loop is CASSKALDSPGGLFF. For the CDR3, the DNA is TGTGCCAGCAGCAAAGCTCTGGACAGTCCGGGGGGACTGTTTTTT.

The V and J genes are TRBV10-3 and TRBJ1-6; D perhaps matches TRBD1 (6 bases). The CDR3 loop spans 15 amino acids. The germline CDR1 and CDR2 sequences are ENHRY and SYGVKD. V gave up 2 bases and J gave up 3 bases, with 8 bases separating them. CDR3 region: CAISEQGIYNSPLHF. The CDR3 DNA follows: TGTGCCATCAGTGAGCAGGGGATCTATAATTCACCCCTCCACTTT.

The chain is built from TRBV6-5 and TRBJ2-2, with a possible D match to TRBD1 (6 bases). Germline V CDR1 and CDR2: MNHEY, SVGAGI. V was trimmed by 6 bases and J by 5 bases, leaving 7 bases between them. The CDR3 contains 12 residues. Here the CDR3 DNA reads TGTGCCAGCAGGGGGGCGACCGGGGAGCTGTTTTTT. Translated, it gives CASRGATGELFF.

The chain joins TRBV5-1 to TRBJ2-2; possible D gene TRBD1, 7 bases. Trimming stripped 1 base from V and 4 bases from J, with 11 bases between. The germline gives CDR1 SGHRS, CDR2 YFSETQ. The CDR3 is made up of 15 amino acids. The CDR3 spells CASSLYRGGTGELFF. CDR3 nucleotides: TGCGCCAGCAGCTTGTACAGGGGAGGCACCGGGGAGCTGTTTTTT. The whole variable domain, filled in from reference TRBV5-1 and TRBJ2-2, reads KAGVTQTPRYLIKTRGQQVTLSCSPISGHRSVSWYQQTPGQGLQFLFEYFSETQRNKGNFPGRFSGRQFSNSRSEMNVSTLELGDSALYLCASSLYRGGTGELFFGEGSRLTVL.

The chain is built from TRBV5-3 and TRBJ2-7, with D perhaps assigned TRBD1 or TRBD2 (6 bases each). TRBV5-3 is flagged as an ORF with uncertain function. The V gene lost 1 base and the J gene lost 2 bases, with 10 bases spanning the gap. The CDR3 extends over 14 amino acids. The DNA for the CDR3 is TGTGCCAGAAGCTTGTGGGGGGCAACCTACGAGCAGTACGTC. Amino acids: CARSLWGATYEQYV.

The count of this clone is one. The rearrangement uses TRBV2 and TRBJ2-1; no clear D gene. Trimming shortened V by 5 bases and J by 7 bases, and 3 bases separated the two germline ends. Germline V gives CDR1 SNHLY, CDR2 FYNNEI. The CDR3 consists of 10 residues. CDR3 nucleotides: TGTGCCAGCAGTTTTAATGAGCAGTTCTTC. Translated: CASSFNEQFF.

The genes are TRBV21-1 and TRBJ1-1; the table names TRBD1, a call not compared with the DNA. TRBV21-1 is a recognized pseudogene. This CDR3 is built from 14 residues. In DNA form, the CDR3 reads TGTGCCAGCAGCAATGAAGGGGATAACACTGAAGCTTTCTTT. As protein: CASSNEGDNTEAFF.

CDR3 protein: CASSDPGRNGYTF. The CDR3 DNA follows: TGTGCCAGCAGTGATCCGGGACGTAATGGCTACACCTTC. The V and J genes are TRBV6-1 and TRBJ1-2, with a tentative D call TRBD1 (5 bases). Trimming left V 3 bases short and J 6 bases short, with 11 bases between. This CDR3 region has 13 residues. Germline assignment: CDR1 MNHNS and CDR2 SASEGT.

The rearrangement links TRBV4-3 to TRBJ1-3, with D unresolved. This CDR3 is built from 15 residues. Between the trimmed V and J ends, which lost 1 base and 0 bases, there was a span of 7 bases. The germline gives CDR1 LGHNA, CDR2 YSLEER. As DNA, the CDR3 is TGCGCCAGCAGCCAAGGCCCTGGCTCTGGAAACACCATATATTTT. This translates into CASSQGPGSGNTIYF.

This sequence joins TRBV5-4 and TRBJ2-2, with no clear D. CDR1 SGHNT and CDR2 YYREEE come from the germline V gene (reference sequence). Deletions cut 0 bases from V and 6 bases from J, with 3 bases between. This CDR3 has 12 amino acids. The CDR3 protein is CASSLGAGELFF. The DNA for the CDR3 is TGTGCCAGCAGCTTGGGCGCCGGGGAGCTGTTTTTT.

The CDR3, as DNA: TGTGCCAGCAGAAGCGGACTTGAAAAACTGTTTTTT. It codes for CASRSGLEKLFF. The genes are TRBV28 and TRBJ1-4, with unresolved D. The V and J ends lost 6 bases and 7 bases respectively, with 9 bases between them. The CDR3 covers 12 residues. Germline loops: CDR1 MDHEN, CDR2 SYDVKM.

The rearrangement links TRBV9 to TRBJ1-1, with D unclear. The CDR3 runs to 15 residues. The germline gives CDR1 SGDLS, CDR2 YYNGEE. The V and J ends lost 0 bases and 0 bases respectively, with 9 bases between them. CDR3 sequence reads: CASSVDGSMNTEAFF. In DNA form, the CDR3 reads TGTGCCAGCAGCGTAGACGGCAGCATGAACACTGAAGCTTTCTTT. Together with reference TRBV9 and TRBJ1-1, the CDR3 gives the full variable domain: DSGVTQTPKHLITATGQRVTLRCSPRSGDLSVYWYQQSLDQGLQFLIQYYNGEERAKGNILERFSAQQFPDLHSELNLSSLELGDSALYFCASSVDGSMNTEAFFGQGTRLTVV.

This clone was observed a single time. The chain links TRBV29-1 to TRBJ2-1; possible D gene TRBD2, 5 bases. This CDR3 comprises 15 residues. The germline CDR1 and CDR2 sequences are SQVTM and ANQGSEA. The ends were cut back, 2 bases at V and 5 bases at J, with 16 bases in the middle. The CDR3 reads CSVEFQQRLNNEQFF. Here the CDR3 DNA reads TGCAGCGTTGAATTTCAACAGCGGCTTAACAATGAGCAGTTCTTC.

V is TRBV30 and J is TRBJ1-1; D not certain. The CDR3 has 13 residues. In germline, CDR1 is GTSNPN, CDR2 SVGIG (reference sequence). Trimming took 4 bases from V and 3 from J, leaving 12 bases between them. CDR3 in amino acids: CAWMARPDTEAFF. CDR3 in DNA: TGTGCCTGGATGGCCAGGCCGGACACTGAAGCTTTCTTT.

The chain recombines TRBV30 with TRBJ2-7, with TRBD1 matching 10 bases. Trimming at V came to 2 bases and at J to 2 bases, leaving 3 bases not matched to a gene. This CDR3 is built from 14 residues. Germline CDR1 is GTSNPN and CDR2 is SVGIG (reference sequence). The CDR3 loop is CAWSSGTGAYEQYV. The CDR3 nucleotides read TGTGCCTGGAGTTCCGGGACAGGGGCCTACGAGCAGTACGTC.

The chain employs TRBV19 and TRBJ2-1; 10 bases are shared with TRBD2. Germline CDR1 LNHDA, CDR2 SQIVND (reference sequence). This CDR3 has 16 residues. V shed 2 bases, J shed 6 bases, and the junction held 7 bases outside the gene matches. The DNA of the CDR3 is TGTGCCAGTAGTATAAGCGGGGGGGCCCTTCGCAATGAGCAGTTCTTC. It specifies CASSISGGALRNEQFF.

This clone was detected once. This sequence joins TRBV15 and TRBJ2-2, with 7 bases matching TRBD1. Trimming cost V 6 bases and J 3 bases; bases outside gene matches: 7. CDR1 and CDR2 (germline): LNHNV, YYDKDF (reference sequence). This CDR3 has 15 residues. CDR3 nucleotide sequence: TGTGCCACCAGGCCCGGGACAGATTACACCGGGGAGCTGTTTTTT. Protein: CATRPGTDYTGELFF.

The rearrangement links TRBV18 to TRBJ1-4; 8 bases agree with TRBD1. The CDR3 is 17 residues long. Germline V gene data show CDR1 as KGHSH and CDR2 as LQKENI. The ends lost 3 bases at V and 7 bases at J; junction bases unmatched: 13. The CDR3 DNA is TGTGCCAGCTCACCCCGAAGTCCGGGACAGGCCCCTGAAAAACTGTTTTTT. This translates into CASSPRSPGQAPEKLFF.

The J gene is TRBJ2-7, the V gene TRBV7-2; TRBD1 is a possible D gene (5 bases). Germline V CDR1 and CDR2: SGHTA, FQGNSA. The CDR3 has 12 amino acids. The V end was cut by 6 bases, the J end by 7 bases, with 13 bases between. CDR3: CASSFGALEQYV. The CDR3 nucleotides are TGTGCCAGCAGTTTTGGGGCCCTAGAGCAGTACGTC.